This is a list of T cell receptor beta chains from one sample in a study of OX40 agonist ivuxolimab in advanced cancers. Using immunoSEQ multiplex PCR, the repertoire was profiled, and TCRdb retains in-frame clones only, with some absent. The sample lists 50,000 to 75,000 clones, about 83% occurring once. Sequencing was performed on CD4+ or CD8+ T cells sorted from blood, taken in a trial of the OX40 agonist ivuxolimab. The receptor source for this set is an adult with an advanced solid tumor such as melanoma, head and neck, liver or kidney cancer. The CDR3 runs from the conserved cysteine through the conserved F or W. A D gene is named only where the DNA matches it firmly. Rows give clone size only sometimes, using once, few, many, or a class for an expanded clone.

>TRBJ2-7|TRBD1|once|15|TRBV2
CASSENRDRGYEQYF
TGTGCCAGCAGTGAAAATAGGGACAGGGGGTACGAGCAGTACTTC
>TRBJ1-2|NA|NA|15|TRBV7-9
CASSLTETDSYGYTF
TGTGCCAGCAGCCTTACTGAGACGGATAGCTATGGCTACACCTTC
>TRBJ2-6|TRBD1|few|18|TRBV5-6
CASSPLTGGPSGANVLTF
TGTGCCAGCAGCCCACTGACAGGGGGGCCCTCTGGGGCCAACGTCCTGACTTTC
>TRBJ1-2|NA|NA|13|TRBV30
CAWRPSRNYGYTF
TGTGCCTGGAGACCCTCTAGGAACTATGGCTACACCTTC
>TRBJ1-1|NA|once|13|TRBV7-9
CASSYTEYTEAFF
TGTGCCAGCAGCTACACAGAGTACACTGAAGCTTTCTTT
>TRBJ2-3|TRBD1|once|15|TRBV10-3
CAISVSRGQGDTQYF
TGTGCCATCAGTGTTTCCAGGGGGCAAGGAGATACGCAGTATTTT
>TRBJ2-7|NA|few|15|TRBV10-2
CASSEPADLSYEQYF
TGCGCCAGCAGTGAGCCCGCGGACCTCTCCTACGAGCAGTACTTC
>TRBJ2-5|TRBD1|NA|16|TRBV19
CASTPRRTGGRETQYF
TGTGCCAGTACCCCCCGGCGGACAGGGGGCCGGGAGACCCAGTACTTC
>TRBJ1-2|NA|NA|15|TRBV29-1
CSVEDSWDTLYGYTF
TGCAGCGTTGAAGATTCGTGGGACACCCTCTATGGCTACACCTTC
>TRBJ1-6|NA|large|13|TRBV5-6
CASRGTLDSPLHF
TGTGCCAGCAGGGGGACCTTGGATTCACCCCTCCACTTT
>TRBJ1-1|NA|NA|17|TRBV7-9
CASSLVVGDLANTEAFF
TGTGCCAGCAGCTTAGTGGTAGGGGACCTCGCGAACACTGAAGCTTTCTTT
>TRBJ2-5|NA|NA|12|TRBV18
CASSPQKETQYF
TGTGCCAGCTCACCTCAGAAAGAGACCCAGTACTTC
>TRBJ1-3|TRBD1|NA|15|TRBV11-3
CASSPHRGPGNTIYF
TGTGCCAGCAGCCCGCACAGGGGGCCCGGAAACACCATATATTTT
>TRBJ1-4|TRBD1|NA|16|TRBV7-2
CASSPRRTGGTEKLFF
TGTGCCAGCAGCCCCCGCCGGACAGGGGGCACTGAAAAACTGTTTTTT
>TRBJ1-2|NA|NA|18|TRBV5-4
CASSFSRRRDLTNYGYTF
TGTGCCAGCAGCTTCTCTCGGAGGAGAGACCTAACTAACTATGGCTACACCTTC
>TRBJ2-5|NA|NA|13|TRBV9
CASSVQSQETQYF
TGTGCCAGCAGCGTCCAAAGCCAAGAGACCCAGTACTTC
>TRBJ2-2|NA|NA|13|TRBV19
CASSLQAVGELFF
TGTGCCAGTAGCCTCCAGGCGGTCGGGGAGCTGTTTTTT
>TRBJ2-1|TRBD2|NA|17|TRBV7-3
CASSLTRLGEGYNEQFF
TGTGCCAGCAGCTTAACCCGTTTGGGGGAGGGCTACAATGAGCAGTTCTTC
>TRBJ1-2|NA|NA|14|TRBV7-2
CASSSPINPGGYTF
TGTGCCAGCAGCTCGCCAATAAACCCCGGGGGCTACACCTTC
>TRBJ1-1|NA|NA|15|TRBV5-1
CASSLPTGRNTEAFF
TGCGCCAGCAGCCTTCCTACAGGCCGAAACACTGAAGCTTTCTTT
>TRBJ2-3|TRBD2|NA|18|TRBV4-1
CASSQGLAGGPRTDTQYF
TGCGCCAGCAGCCAGGGACTAGCGGGGGGACCACGCACAGATACGCAGTATTTT
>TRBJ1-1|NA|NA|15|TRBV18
CASSTSPQRNTEAFF
TGTGCCAGCTCGACATCACCACAGCGAAACACTGAAGCTTTCTTT
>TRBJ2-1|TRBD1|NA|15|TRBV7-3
CASSPRQGVLNEQFF
TGTGCCAGCAGCCCCCGACAGGGGGTCTTAAATGAGCAGTTCTTC
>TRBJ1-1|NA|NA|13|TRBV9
CASSVALNTEAFF
TGTGCCAGCAGCGTAGCATTGAACACTGAAGCTTTCTTT
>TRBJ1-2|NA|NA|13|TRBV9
CASSAFNRGGYTF
TGTGCCAGCAGCGCGTTCAATCGGGGCGGCTACACCTTC
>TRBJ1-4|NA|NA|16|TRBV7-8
CASSPRGGPPYEKLFF
TGTGCCAGCAGCCCCCGTGGGGGCCCGCCTTATGAAAAACTGTTTTTT
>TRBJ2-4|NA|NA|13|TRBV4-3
CASSQNSENIQYF
TGCGCCAGCAGCCAAAACAGTGAGAACATTCAGTACTTC
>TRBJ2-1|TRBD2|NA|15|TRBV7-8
CASSVRLAGSMGQFF
TGTGCCAGCAGCGTCAGATTAGCGGGGAGTATGGGGCAGTTCTTC
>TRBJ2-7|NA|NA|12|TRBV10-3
CAISEDSYEQYF
TGTGCCATCAGTGAAGACAGCTACGAGCAGTACTTC
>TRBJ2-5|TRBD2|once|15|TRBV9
CASSGGTGRDETQYF
TGTGCCAGCAGCGGCGGGACGGGGAGGGACGAGACCCAGTACTTC
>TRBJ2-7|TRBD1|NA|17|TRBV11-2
CASSLGIGTGEIYEQYF
TGTGCCAGCAGCTTAGGGATAGGGACAGGAGAAATTTACGAGCAGTACTTC
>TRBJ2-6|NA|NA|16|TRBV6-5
CASSYSGVSGANVLTF
TGTGCCAGCAGTTACTCGGGAGTAAGCGGGGCCAACGTCCTGACTTTC
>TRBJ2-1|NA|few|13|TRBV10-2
CASSESGDNEQFF
TGCGCCAGCAGTGAGTCGGGGGACAATGAGCAGTTCTTC
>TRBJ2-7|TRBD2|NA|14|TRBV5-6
CASSPSGSSYEQYF
TGTGCCAGCAGCCCTAGCGGTAGCTCCTACGAGCAGTACTTC
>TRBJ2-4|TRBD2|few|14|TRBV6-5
CASRLSGSTDIQYF
TGTGCCAGCAGGTTAAGCGGGAGTACGGACATTCAGTACTTC
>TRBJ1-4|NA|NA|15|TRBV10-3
CAISDAGSTNEKLFF
TGTGCCATCAGTGACGCCGGGTCAACGAATGAAAAACTGTTTTTT
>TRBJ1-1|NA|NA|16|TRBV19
CASSIRNPAGNTEAFF
TGTGCCAGTAGTATTAGGAATCCGGCCGGAAACACTGAAGCTTTCTTT
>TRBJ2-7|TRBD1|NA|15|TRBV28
CASTQPGQGSYEQYF
TGTGCCAGCACCCAACCGGGACAGGGCTCCTACGAGCAGTACTTC
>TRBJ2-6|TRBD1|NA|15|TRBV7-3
CASSAQGSGANVLTF
TGTGCCAGCAGCGCACAGGGGTCCGGGGCCAACGTCCTGACTTTC
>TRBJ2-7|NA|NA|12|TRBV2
CASWENSYEQYF
TGTGCCAGCTGGGAGAACTCCTACGAGCAGTACTTC